These 11 T cell receptor beta chains share one sample of origin, sequenced in a study of T cell responses to AZD1222 COVID-19 vaccine. The method was immunoSEQ multiplex PCR; TCRdb's version includes in-frame clones alone and lacks a portion of them. This sample has 100,000 to 150,000 clones, with less than 95% found just once. The sample in question was peripheral blood, obtained on day 0 of MenACWY control vaccination. The source is an adult in good health.

This chain joins TRBV28 and TRBJ1-1; D may be TRBD1 (5 bases). Trimming removed 6 bases at V and 0 bases at J, with 8 bases between. Germline V gene sequence: CDR1 MDHEN, CDR2 SYDVKM. The CDR3 is 13 residues long. This CDR3 reads CASRDNMNTEAFF. In DNA form, the CDR3 reads TGTGCCAGCAGGGACAACATGAACACTGAAGCTTTCTTT.

CDR3 DNA: TGCGCCAGCAGTGGACAGAGACTTAATTCACCCCTCCACTTT. This translates into CASSGQRLNSPLHF. This chain uses TRBV10-1 with TRBJ1-6, with a possible D match to TRBD1 (5 bases). V shed 4 bases and J shed 6 bases, with 10 bases lying between them. This CDR3 has 14 amino acids. Germline-derived CDR1 and CDR2 are WNHNN and SYGVQD (reference sequence).

This clone was detected once. The chain is built from TRBV28 and TRBJ2-5; D uncertain. The CDR3 is 13 amino acids. Germline V gene lookup returns CDR1 MDHEN and CDR2 SYDVKM. Trimming took off 2 bases at V and 1 base at J, with 5 bases between the two ends. The CDR3 coding sequence is TGTGCCAGCAGTTTACCAGTCCAAGAGACCCAGTACTTC. Its protein is CASSLPVQETQYF. The full variable domain, completed using reference TRBV28 and TRBJ2-5, is DVKVTQSSRYLVKRTGEKVFLECVQDMDHENMFWYRQDPGLGLRLIYFSYDVKMKEKGDIPEGYSVSREKKERFSLILESASTNQTSMYLCASSLPVQETQYFGPGTRLLVL.

The rearrangement links TRBV27 to TRBJ1-6; 9 nucleotides align to TRBD1. The CDR3 is 17 residues long. The junction had 11 bases not matched to a gene; V was cut back by 6 bases and J by 5 bases. The germline V gene has CDR1 MNHEY and CDR2 SMNVEV (reference sequence). The CDR3 spells CASSRRVGQGDNSPLHF. CDR3 sequence (DNA): TGTGCCAGCAGCCGACGCGTGGGACAGGGAGATAATTCACCCCTCCACTTT.

This clone was detected once. The V gene is TRBV7-9, the J gene TRBJ1-2; D unresolved. Per the germline V gene, CDR1 is SEHNR and CDR2 is FQNEAQ (reference sequence). There are 14 residues in the CDR3. The V end was cut by 2 bases, the J end by 3 bases, with 10 bases between. The CDR3 sequence is CASSLSGRDYGYTF. CDR3 nucleotide sequence: TGTGCCAGCAGCTTATCTGGACGGGACTATGGCTACACCTTC.

The chain couples TRBV18 to TRBJ1-2, with a weak D call TRBD1 (5 bases). In germline, CDR1 is KGHSH, CDR2 LQKENI. Between the trimmed V and J ends, which lost 2 bases and 3 bases, there was a span of 13 bases. The CDR3 has 15 amino acids. In DNA, the CDR3 is TGTGCCAGCTCACCAAACGCGGACAACCACTATGGCTACACCTTC. It encodes CASSPNADNHYGYTF.

The rearrangement joins TRBV7-2 to TRBJ1-3, with no clear D. V lost 3 bases and J lost 0, with 9 bases in between. Germline lookup yields CDR1 SGHTA and CDR2 FQGNSA. The CDR3 is 15 amino acids. The CDR3 nucleotides are TGTGCCAGCAGCTTTGGGCCGAGCTCTGGAAACACCATATATTTT. The encoded protein is CASSFGPSSGNTIYF. Looking up the rest from reference TRBV7-2 and TRBJ1-3 gives the full variable domain: GAGVSQSPSNKVTEKGKDVELRCDPISGHTALYWYRQSLGQGLEFLIYFQGNSAPDKSGLPSDRFSAERTGGSVSTLTIQRTQQEDSAVYLCASSFGPSSGNTIYFGEGSWLTVV.

The chain uses TRBV21-1 and TRBJ2-7; the D call in the table, TRBD1, was not verified against the DNA. TRBV21-1 counts as a pseudogene. The CDR3 sequence is 15 residues long. The CDR3 is CASSKVSGRSYEQYF. DNA of the CDR3: TGTGCCAGCAGCAAAGTTTCAGGGCGTAGCTACGAGCAGTACTTC.

The chain combines TRBV18 with TRBJ2-1, with D uncertain. Germline CDR1 KGHSH, CDR2 LQKENI. The V end lost 1 base, the J end lost 1 base, and 2 bases lay between the germline ends. The CDR3 spans 13 residues. In nucleotides, the CDR3 is TGTGCCAGCTCACCACAGTCCTACAATGAGCAGTTCTTC. This translates into CASSPQSYNEQFF.

The CDR3 spells CATSRDPGQAYEQYF. The CDR3 DNA reads as TGTGCCACCAGCAGAGACCCCGGACAGGCTTACGAGCAGTACTTC. The chain has TRBV15 and TRBJ2-7, with TRBD1 matching 7 bases. Germline values: CDR1 LNHNV, CDR2 YYDKDF (reference sequence). After removal of 0 bases from V and 4 bases from J, the junction contained 6 bases not matched to a gene. The CDR3 loop spans 15 amino acids.

V usage is TRBV27 and J usage is TRBJ1-2; D gene ambiguous. V was pared by 5 bases and J by 2 bases, with 9 bases between. The CDR3 loop spans 13 amino acids. The germline gives CDR1 MNHEY, CDR2 SMNVEV (reference sequence). The CDR3, as DNA: TGTGCCAGCAGTGTAGACGAGAACTATGGCTACACCTTC. Protein: CASSVDENYGYTF.